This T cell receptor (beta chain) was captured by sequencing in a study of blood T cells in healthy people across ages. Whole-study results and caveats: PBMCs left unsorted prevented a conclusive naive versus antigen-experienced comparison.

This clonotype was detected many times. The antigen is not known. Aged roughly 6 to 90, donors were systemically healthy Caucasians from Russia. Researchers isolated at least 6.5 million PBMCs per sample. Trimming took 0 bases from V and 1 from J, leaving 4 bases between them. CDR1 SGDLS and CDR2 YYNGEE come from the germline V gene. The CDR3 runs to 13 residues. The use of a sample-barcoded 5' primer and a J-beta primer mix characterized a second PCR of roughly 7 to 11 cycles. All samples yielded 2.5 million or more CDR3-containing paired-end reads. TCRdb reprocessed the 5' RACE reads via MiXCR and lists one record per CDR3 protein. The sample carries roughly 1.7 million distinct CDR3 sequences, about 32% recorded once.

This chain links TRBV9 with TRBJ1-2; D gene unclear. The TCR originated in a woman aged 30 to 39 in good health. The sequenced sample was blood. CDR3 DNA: TGTGCCAGCAGCGTAGACAGTAACTATGGCTACACCTTC. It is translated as CASSVDSNYGYTF.